The clone carrying this TCR beta chain turned up a few times. TCRdb keeps only in-frame clones here, not all; method: immunoSEQ multiplex PCR. The table records approximately 260,000 clones, around 80% of them present only once. The sample originates from a study of blood T cell repertoires in COVID-19. Study summary: The cDNA or gDNA used as material had been derived from T cells, B-cell-depleted T cells, or PBMCs.

The CDR3 runs to 15 residues. The V gene's germline CDR1 is WSHSY and CDR2 SAAADI. Trimming stripped 8 bases from V and 0 bases from J, with 16 bases between. This TCR came from a middle-aged woman with active or convalescent COVID-19. This chain connects TRBV10-2 to TRBJ1-1, with D possibly TRBD1 on 6 matching bases. What was sequenced was peripheral blood. CDR3 protein: CASSYSRDMNTEAFF. The CDR3 DNA sequence: TGCGCCAGCTCCTACTCTCGGGACATGAACACTGAAGCTTTCTTT.